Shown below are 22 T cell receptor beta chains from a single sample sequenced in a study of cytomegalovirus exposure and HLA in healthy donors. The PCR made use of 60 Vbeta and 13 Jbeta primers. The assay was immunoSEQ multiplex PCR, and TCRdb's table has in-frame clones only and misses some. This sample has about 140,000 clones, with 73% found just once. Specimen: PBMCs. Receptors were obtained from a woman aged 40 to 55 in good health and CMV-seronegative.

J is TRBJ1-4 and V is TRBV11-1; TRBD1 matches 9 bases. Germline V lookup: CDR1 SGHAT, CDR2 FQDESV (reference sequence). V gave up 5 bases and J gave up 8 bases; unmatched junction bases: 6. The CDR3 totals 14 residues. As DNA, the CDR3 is TGTGCCAGCAGCGAGGGACAGGGAAGGGAAAAACTGTTTTTT. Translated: CASSEGQGREKLFF.

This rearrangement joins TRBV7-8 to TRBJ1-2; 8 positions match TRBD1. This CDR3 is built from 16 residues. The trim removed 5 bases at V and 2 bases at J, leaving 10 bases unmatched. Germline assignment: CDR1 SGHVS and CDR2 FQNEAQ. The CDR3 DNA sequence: TGTGCCAGCAGCCCCCCCCCGAGGGACAGGAACTATGGCTACACCTTC. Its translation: CASSPPPRDRNYGYTF.

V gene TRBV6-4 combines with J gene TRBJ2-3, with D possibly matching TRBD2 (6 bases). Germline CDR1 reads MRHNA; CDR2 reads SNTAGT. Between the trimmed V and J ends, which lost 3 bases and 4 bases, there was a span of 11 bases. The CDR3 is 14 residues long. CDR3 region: CASSEVGGADTQYF. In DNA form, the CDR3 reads TGTGCCAGCAGTGAGGTGGGCGGGGCAGATACGCAGTATTTT.

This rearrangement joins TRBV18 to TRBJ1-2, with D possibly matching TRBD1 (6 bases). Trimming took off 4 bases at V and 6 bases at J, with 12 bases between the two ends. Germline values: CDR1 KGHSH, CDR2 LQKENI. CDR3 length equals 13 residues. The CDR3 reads CASSRGGADGYTF. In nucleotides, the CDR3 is TGTGCCAGCTCACGAGGGGGGGCGGATGGCTACACCTTC.

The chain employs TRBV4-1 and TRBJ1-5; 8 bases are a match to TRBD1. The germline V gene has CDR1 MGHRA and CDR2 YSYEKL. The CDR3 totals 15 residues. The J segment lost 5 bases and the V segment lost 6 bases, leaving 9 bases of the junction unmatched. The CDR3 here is CASRRQDREDQPQHF. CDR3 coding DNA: TGCGCCAGCAGACGACAGGACAGGGAGGATCAGCCCCAGCATTTT.

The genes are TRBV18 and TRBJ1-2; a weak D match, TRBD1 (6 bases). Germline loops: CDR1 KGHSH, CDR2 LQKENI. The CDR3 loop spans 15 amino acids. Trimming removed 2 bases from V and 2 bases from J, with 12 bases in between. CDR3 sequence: CASSPTQQGNYGYTF. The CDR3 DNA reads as TGTGCCAGCTCACCAACTCAACAGGGAAACTATGGCTACACCTTC.

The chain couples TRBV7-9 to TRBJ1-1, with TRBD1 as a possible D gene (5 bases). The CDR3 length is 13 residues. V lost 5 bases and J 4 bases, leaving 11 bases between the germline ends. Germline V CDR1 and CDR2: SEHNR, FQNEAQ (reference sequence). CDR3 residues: CASSEAGSTEAFF. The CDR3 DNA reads TGTGCCAGCAGCGAGGCAGGGTCCACTGAAGCTTTCTTT.

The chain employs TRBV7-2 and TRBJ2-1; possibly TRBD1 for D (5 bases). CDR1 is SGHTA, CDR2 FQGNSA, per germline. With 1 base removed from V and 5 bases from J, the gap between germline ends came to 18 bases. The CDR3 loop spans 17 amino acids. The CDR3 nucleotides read TGTGCCAGCAGCTTAGAAGGTCTGGACAAACACGACAATGAGCAGTTCTTC. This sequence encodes CASSLEGLDKHDNEQFF.

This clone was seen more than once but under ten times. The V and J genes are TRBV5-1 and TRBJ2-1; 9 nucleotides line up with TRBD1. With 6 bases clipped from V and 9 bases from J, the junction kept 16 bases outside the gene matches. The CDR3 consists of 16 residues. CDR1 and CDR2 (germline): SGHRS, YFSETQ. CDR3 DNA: TGCGCCAGCAACAAGGTGGGGACAGGGATTGGTGGTGAGCAGTTCTTC. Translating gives CASNKVGTGIGGEQFF.

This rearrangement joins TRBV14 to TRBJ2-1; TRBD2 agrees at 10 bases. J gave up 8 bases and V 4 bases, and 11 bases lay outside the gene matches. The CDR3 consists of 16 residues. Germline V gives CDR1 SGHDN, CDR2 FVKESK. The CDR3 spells CASSLLSGGANYEQFF. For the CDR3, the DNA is TGTGCCAGCAGCCTTTTGAGCGGGGGGGCTAATTATGAGCAGTTCTTC.

The chain's CDR3 is CASILGGVRGIYGNQPQHF. In DNA form, the CDR3 reads TGTGCCAGCATCCTCGGGGGGGTCAGGGGGATTTACGGCAATCAGCCCCAGCATTTT. The chain combines TRBV21-1 with TRBJ1-5. TRBV21-1 is designated a pseudogene. This CDR3 has 19 amino acids.

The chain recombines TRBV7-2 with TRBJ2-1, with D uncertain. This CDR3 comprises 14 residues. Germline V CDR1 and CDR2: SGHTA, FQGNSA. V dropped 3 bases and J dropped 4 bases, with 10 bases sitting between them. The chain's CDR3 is CASSLSGSYNEQFF. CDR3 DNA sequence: TGTGCCAGCAGCTTGTCAGGTTCTTACAATGAGCAGTTCTTC. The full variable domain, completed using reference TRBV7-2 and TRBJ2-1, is GAGVSQSPSNKVTEKGKDVELRCDPISGHTALYWYRQSLGQGLEFLIYFQGNSAPDKSGLPSDRFSAERTGGSVSTLTIQRTQQEDSAVYLCASSLSGSYNEQFFGPGTRLTVL.

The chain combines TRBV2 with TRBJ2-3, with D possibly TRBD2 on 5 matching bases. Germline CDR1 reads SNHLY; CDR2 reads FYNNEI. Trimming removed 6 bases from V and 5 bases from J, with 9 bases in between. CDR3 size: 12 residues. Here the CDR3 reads CASRSLGDTQYF. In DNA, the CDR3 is TGTGCCAGCAGGTCACTAGGAGATACGCAGTATTTT.

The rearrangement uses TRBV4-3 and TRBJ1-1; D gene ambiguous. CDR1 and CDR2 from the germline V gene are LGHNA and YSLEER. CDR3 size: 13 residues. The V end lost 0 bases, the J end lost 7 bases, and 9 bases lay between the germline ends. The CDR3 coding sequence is TGCGCCAGCAGCCAAGAATCAGGCCTTGAAGCTTTCTTT. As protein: CASSQESGLEAFF.

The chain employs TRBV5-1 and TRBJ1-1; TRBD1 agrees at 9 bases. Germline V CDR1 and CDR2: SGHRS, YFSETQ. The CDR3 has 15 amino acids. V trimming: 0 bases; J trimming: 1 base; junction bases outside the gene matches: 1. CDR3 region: CASSLGGQGNTEAFF. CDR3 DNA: TGCGCCAGCAGCTTGGGGGGACAGGGGAACACTGAAGCTTTCTTT.

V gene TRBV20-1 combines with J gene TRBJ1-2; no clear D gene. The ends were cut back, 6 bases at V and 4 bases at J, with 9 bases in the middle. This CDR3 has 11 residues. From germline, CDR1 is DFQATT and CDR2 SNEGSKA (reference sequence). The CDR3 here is CSAPPSYGYTF. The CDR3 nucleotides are TGCAGTGCACCGCCGAGCTATGGCTACACCTTC.

CDR3 region: CATGTIYRDTQYF. CDR3 coding DNA: TGTGCCACCGGGACTATTTATAGGGATACGCAGTATTTT. The V call is TRBV19, the J call TRBJ2-3; 7 nucleotides match TRBD2. With 10 bases clipped from V and 6 bases from J, the junction kept 10 bases outside the gene matches. This CDR3 region has 13 residues. The germline V gene encodes CDR1 LNHDA and CDR2 SQIVND (reference sequence).

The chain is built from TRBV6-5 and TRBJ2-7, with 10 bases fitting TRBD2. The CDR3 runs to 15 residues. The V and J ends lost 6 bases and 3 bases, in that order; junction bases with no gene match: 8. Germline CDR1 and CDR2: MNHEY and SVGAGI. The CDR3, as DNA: TGTGCCAGCAGACTGGGACTAGCGCCTGTCTACGAGCAGTACTTC. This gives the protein CASRLGLAPVYEQYF.

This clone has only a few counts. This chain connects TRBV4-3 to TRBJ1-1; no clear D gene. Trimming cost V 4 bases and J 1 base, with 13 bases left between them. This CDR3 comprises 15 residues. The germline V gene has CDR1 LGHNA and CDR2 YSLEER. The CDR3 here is CASSPSSHRNTEAFF. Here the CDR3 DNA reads TGCGCCAGCAGCCCCTCTAGCCATCGGAACACTGAAGCTTTCTTT.

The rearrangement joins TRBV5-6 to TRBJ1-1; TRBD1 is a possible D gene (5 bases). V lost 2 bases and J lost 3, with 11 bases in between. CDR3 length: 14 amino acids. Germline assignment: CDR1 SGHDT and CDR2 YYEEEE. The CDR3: CASSLRGLHTEAFF. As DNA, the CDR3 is TGTGCCAGCAGCTTAAGGGGTTTGCACACTGAAGCTTTCTTT.

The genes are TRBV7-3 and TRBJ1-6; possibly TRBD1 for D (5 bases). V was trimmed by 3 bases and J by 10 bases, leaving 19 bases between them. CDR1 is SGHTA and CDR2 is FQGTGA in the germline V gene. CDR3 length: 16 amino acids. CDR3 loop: CASSFLGPGASSPLHF. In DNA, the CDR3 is TGTGCCAGCAGCTTCCTAGGGCCTGGGGCGTCCTCACCCCTCCACTTT.

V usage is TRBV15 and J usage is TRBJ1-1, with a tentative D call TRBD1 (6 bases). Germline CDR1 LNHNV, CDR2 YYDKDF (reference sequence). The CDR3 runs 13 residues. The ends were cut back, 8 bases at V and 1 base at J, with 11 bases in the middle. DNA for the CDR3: TGTGCCACCGGGCGGACAGCGAACACTGAAGCTTTCTTT. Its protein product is CATGRTANTEAFF.